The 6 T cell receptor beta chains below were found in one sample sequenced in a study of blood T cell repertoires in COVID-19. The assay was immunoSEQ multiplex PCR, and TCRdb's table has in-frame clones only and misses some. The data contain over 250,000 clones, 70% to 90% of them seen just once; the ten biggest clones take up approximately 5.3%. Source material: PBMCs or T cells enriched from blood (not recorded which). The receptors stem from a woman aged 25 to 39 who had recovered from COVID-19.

This CDR3 reads CASLTTPGGAGNEQFF. CDR3 DNA sequence: TGTGCCAGCCTAACTACTCCAGGGGGCGCGGGAAATGAGCAGTTCTTC. V is TRBV6-4 and J is TRBJ2-1; 8 bases fit TRBD1. CDR1 and CDR2 (germline): MRHNA, SNTAGT. V shed 8 bases and J 7 bases; nucleotides not matched to a gene: 16. The CDR3 totals 16 residues.

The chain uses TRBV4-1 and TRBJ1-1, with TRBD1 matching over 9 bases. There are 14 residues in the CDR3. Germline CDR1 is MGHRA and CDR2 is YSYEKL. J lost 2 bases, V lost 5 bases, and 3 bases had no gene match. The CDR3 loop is CASSETGGNTEAFF. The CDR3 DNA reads TGCGCCAGCAGCGAAACAGGGGGCAACACTGAAGCTTTCTTT.

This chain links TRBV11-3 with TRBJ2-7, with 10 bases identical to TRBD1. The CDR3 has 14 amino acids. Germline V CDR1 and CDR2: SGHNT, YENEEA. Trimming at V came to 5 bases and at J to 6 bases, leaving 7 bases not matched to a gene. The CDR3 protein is CASSPGQGVGEQYF. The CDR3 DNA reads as TGTGCCAGCAGCCCCGGACAGGGGGTCGGCGAGCAGTACTTC.

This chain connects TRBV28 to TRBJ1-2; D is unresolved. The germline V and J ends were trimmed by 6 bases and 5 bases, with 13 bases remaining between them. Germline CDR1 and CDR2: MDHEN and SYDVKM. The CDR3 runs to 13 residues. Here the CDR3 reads CASRRTDFYGYTF. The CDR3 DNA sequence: TGTGCCAGCAGAAGGACGGACTTTTATGGCTACACCTTC.

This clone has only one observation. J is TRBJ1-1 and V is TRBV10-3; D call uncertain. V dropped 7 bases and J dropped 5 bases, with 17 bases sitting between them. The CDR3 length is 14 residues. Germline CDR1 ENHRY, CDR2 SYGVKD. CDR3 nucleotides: TGTGCCATCACCCGGGAATTGGAGGAAACTGAAGCTTTCTTT. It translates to CAITRELEETEAFF.

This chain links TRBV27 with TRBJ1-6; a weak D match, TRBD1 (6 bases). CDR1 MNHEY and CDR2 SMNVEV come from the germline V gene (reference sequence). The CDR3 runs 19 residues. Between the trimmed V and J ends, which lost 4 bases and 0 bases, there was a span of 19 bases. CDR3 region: CASSSTSGERSSYNSPLHF. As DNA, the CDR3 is TGTGCCAGCAGTTCTACCTCAGGGGAGAGAAGCTCCTATAATTCACCCCTCCACTTT.